The entry below gives a single T cell receptor beta chain sequence along with its context. Its matching antigen is unknown. The data originate from a study of T cell responses to AZD1222 COVID-19 vaccine. Study-level information: Second-dose groups at about 4 or about 12 weeks were pooled.

The CDR3 totals 14 residues. Between the trimmed V and J ends, which lost 2 bases and 4 bases, there was a span of 12 bases. Germline CDR1 reads SGHKS; CDR2 reads YYEKEE (reference sequence). Study results and limitations: Most donors were white British and more were female, and clonal diversity was possibly underestimated. Regions 160-218 and 743-854 held dominance among vaccine-associated CD4 TCRs, which spanned spike.

TCRdb keeps only in-frame clones here, not all; method: immunoSEQ multiplex PCR. The table shows 100,000 or so clones, with more than 75% occurring only once. V is TRBV5-5 and J is TRBJ1-2; maybe TRBD1 (6 bases). This TCR came from an adult in good health. This specimen was peripheral blood, taken on day 0 of AZD1222 vaccination. The CDR3 loop is CASSFTGGAYGYTF. The CDR3 DNA is TGTGCCAGCAGCTTCACCGGGGGGGCCTATGGCTACACCTTC.